This is a list of T cell receptor beta chains from one sample in a study of blood T cells in healthy people across ages. One entry per CDR3 protein results from TCRdb running MiXCR on the 5' RACE reads. This table has 1.5 million to 2 million distinct CDR3 sequences, about 32% appearing once. The sequencing sample was made of blood. Source of these receptors: a woman under 40 in good health. CDR3s include the opening cysteine and the closing phenylalanine or tryptophan. A D gene is named only where the DNA matches it firmly. The listing skips clone size in some rows; elsewhere it reads once, few, many or a size class.

d_gene	j_gene	v_gene	abundance	CDR3aa	CDR3nt
TRBD2	TRBJ2-5	TRBV28	many	CASSLVPLAGGETQYF	TGTGCCAGCAGTTTGGTCCCACTAGCGGGAGGGGAGACCCAGTACTTC
-	TRBJ2-7	TRBV6-2/TRBV6-3	-	CASSYLPLGEQYF	TGTGCCAGCAGTTACTTACCCCTCGGCGAGCAGTACTTC
-	TRBJ1-1	TRBV21-1	-	CASSKGTDRFLMNTEAFF	TGTGCCAGCAGCAAGGGGACAGACAGATTCCTAATGAACACTGAAGCTTTCTTT
TRBD1	TRBJ2-1	TRBV3-1	-	CASSLGGAKGNEQFF	TGTGCCAGCAGCCTAGGGGGCGCGAAGGGGAATGAGCAGTTCTTC
TRBD2	TRBJ2-2	TRBV6-8	-	CASSYFSGGDTGELFF	TGTGCCAGCAGTTACTTTAGCGGGGGTGACACCGGGGAGCTGTTTTTT
TRBD2	TRBJ2-7	TRBV30	-	CAWKSLGGAYEQYF	TGTGCCTGGAAAAGTCTCGGGGGGGCCTACGAGCAGTACTTC
TRBD1	TRBJ1-2	TRBV13	-	CASSWGTGDGGYTF	TGTGCCAGCAGCTGGGGGACAGGAGACGGTGGCTACACCTTC
-	TRBJ2-7	TRBV3-1	-	CASSQELTKTCEQYF	TGTGCCAGCAGCCAAGAGTTGACAAAAACCTGCGAGCAGTACTTC
-	TRBJ2-2	TRBV5-1	-	CASRTTVTGELFF	TGCGCCAGCAGAACGACAGTTACCGGGGAGCTGTTTTTT
-	TRBJ2-7	TRBV14	-	CASSRGVLMTRFSYEQYF	TGTGCCAGCAGCCGAGGGGTACTAATGACTAGATTCTCCTACGAGCAGTACTTC
-	TRBJ2-2	TRBV3-1	-	CASSQGRVQGTGELFF	TGTGCCAGCAGCCAAGGCAGGGTCCAAGGCACCGGGGAGCTGTTTTTT
TRBD1	TRBJ1-1	TRBV18	-	CASSSFRDSSLNTEAFF	TGTGCCAGCTCATCGTTCCGGGACAGTAGTTTGAACACTGAAGCTTTCTTT
TRBD2	TRBJ2-7	TRBV5-4	-	CASSLDTSGGSEQYF	TGTGCCAGCAGCTTGGATACTAGCGGGGGGTCCGAGCAGTACTTC
-	TRBJ2-3	TRBV6-5	-	CASSYEGMDTQYF	TGTGCCAGCAGTTACGAGGGGATGGATACGCAGTATTTT
-	TRBJ2-2	TRBV7-9	-	CASSIQAGPNTGELFF	TGTGCCAGCAGCATACAAGCGGGCCCTAACACCGGGGAGCTGTTTTTT
-	TRBJ2-3	TRBV20-1	few	CSARQISNTDTQYF	TGCAGTGCTAGACAGATCAGCAACACAGATACGCAGTATTTT
TRBD1	TRBJ1-5	TRBV6-1	-	CASSERGGVFQPQHF	TGTGCCAGCAGTGAGCGAGGGGGCGTTTTTCAGCCCCAGCATTTT
TRBD2	TRBJ2-1	TRBV4-2	-	CASSQRTSGSYNEQFF	TGCGCCAGCAGCCAACGCACTAGCGGGAGCTACAATGAGCAGTTCTTC
TRBD1	TRBJ1-1	TRBV7-2	-	CASSLYQGAPNTEAFF	TGTGCCAGCAGCTTATATCAGGGGGCGCCTAACACTGAAGCTTTCTTT
-	TRBJ1-3	TRBV29-1	few	CSVDVGGSDTIYF	TGCAGCGTTGACGTTGGGGGCTCGGACACCATATATTTT
-	TRBJ2-3	TRBV5-5	few	CASSFELTLSTDTQYF	TGTGCCAGCAGCTTCGAGTTGACACTCAGCACAGATACGCAGTATTTT
-	TRBJ2-1	TRBV5-5	-	CASSLTDTYSYNEQFF	TGTGCCAGCAGCTTGACGGACACCTACTCCTACAATGAGCAGTTCTTC
TRBD2	TRBJ2-3	TRBV27	few	CASSGLAGGSDTQYF	TGTGCCAGCAGTGGACTAGCGGGAGGGTCAGATACGCAGTATTTT
TRBD2	TRBJ2-2	TRBV27	few	CASSPETSGTGELFF	TGTGCCAGCAGTCCGGAGACTAGCGGTACCGGGGAGCTGTTTTTT
-	TRBJ1-2	TRBV21-1	-	CASSRGGNGYTF	TGTGCCAGCAGCAGAGGGGGGAACGGCTACACCTTC
TRBD1	TRBJ2-5	TRBV6-6	few	CASSYATGGVETQYF	TGTGCCAGCAGTTACGCGACAGGGGGCGTAGAGACCCAGTACTTC
-	TRBJ1-2	TRBV9	once	CASSVANGPEGYTF	TGTGCCAGCAGCGTAGCCAACGGACCTGAGGGCTACACCTTC
-	TRBJ1-1	TRBV14	-	CASSQRGRGEDTEAFF	TGTGCCAGCAGCCAAAGGGGCAGGGGAGAGGACACTGAAGCTTTCTTT
TRBD1	TRBJ2-3	TRBV7-2	-	CASSTQGARTVPDTQYF	TGTGCCAGCAGTACGCAGGGGGCGCGCACTGTCCCAGATACGCAGTATTTT
TRBD2	TRBJ2-3	TRBV5-5	few	CAGSLHWTSPTDTQYF	TGTGCCGGCAGCTTACACTGGACTAGTCCCACAGATACGCAGTATTTT
-	TRBJ2-7	TRBV6-1	-	CASSEAGGGVQYF	TGTGCCAGCAGTGAAGCGGGAGGGGGAGTCCAGTACTTC
-	TRBJ2-5	TRBV20-1	-	CSARTRGRGRETQYF	TGCAGTGCTAGGACCCGGGGGCGGGGAAGAGAGACCCAGTACTTC
TRBD1	TRBJ1-1	TRBV29-1	-	CSVPSRAGGTEAFF	TGCAGCGTCCCGAGCCGGGCAGGGGGCACTGAAGCTTTCTTT
-	TRBJ1-1	TRBV12-3/TRBV12-4	-	CASSFRPLVGAFF	TGTGCCAGCAGTTTTAGGCCCCTCGTAGGCGCTTTCTTT
-	TRBJ1-2	TRBV10-3	few	CAISEGPSGYGYTF	TGTGCCATCAGTGAAGGTCCCTCTGGCTATGGCTACACCTTC
-	TRBJ1-1	TRBV7-3	-	CASSLYRASNTEAFF	TGTGCCAGCAGCTTATACCGGGCCTCGAACACTGAAGCTTTCTTT
TRBD2	TRBJ2-5	TRBV12-3/TRBV12-4	few	CASSSYGSSGGEETQYF	TGTGCCAGCAGTTCCTACGGGTCTAGCGGAGGGGAAGAGACCCAGTACTTC
TRBD2	TRBJ2-3	TRBV7-8	few	CATTRRGGLDTQYF	TGTGCTACCACCAGGCGGGGGGGCCTCGATACGCAGTATTTT
TRBD1	TRBJ2-7	TRBV18	-	CASSLGDRASYEQYF	TGTGCCAGCTCACTCGGGGACAGGGCCTCCTACGAGCAGTACTTC
-	TRBJ1-4	TRBV5-1	-	CASSTGDSIGEKLFF	TGCGCCAGCAGCACCGGGGACTCGATCGGTGAAAAACTGTTTTTT
TRBD2	TRBJ2-5	TRBV3-1	-	CASRRLAGSKQETQYF	TGTGCCAGCAGACGACTAGCGGGGTCGAAACAAGAGACCCAGTACTTC
TRBD1	TRBJ1-1	TRBV5-1	few	CASSPTGTGRTEAFF	TGCGCCAGCAGCCCCACCGGGACAGGGAGAACTGAAGCTTTCTTT
-	TRBJ2-7	TRBV21-1	-	CASSKELGTAKGYEQYF	TGTGCCAGCAGCAAAGAGCTCGGGACTGCCAAAGGTTACGAGCAGTACTTC
TRBD1	TRBJ1-5	TRBV20-1	-	CSARGDRLSNQPQHF	TGCAGTGCTAGAGGGGACAGACTTAGCAATCAGCCCCAGCATTTT
TRBD1	TRBJ2-7	TRBV28	-	CASSLEVTGAEQYF	TGTGCCAGCAGTTTAGAGGTGACAGGGGCCGAGCAGTACTTC
TRBD1	TRBJ2-7	TRBV2	once	CASSRRGTEAYEQYF	TGTGCCAGCAGTCGTCGAGGGACAGAAGCCTACGAGCAGTACTTC
-	TRBJ1-5	TRBV7-2	few	CASSLDGRSNQPQHF	TGTGCCAGCAGCTTGGACGGACGTAGCAATCAGCCCCAGCATTTT
TRBD1	TRBJ1-4	TRBV5-4	few	CASSDRQGANEKLFF	TGTGCCAGCAGCGACCGACAGGGTGCTAATGAAAAACTGTTTTTT
-	TRBJ2-4	TRBV20-1	few	CSAGAGDKNIQYF	TGCAGTGCTGGGGCCGGGGACAAAAACATTCAGTACTTC
-	TRBJ2-1	TRBV27	few	CAGDLGARRNEQFF	TGTGCCGGGGACCTGGGGGCAAGGAGGAATGAGCAGTTCTTC
TRBD2	TRBJ2-3	TRBV7-6	few	CASSPSGTSARPTQYF	TGTGCCAGCAGCCCCAGCGGGACTAGCGCTAGACCTACGCAGTATTTT